Below, 7 T cell receptor beta chains from the same sample are listed, as sequenced in a study of post-analysis software for immune sequencing data. Study outcomes and limitations: In patients, about 5 TRBV segments were more frequent than in controls, with TRBV5-6, TRBV5-1 and TRBV20-1 among them.

Unique molecular identifiers had been added to the TCR beta cDNA libraries. One entry per CDR3 protein results from TCRdb running MiXCR on the PCR reads. The sample has some 690,000 distinct CDR3 sequences, about 60% seen once. Their antigens are not known. Material for sequencing was blood. These receptor sequences come from a girl aged 2-10 years with multiple sclerosis.

This chain's CDR3 is CATSTAETLNTGELFF. The CDR3 nucleotides read TGTGCCACCAGCACGGCGGAGACCCTGAACACCGGGGAGCTGTTTTTT. This sequence joins TRBV15 and TRBJ2-2; D unresolved. The germline CDR1 and CDR2 sequences are LNHNV and YYDKDF (reference sequence). The CDR3 length is 16 residues. V was pared by 4 bases and J by 1 base, with 13 bases between.

This clonotype appeared once. V usage is TRBV24-1 and J usage is TRBJ2-3; D gene unclear. The V gene lost 2 bases and the J gene lost 2 bases, with 10 bases spanning the gap. Germline loops: CDR1 KGHDR, CDR2 SFDVKD. The CDR3 contains 15 residues. The CDR3 nucleotides are TGTGCCACCAGTGATTCTGGGCAGCTCACAGATACGCAGTATTTT. Translation gives CATSDSGQLTDTQYF.

V usage is TRBV25-1 and J usage is TRBJ2-5, with a possible D match to TRBD2 (6 bases). The CDR3 extends over 15 amino acids. Germline V CDR1 and CDR2: MGHDK, SYGVNS. The V and J ends lost 2 bases and 4 bases respectively, with 14 bases between them. The CDR3 is CASSEGRTPGETQYF. CDR3 DNA sequence: TGTGCCAGCAGTGAAGGGAGGACACCCGGAGAGACCCAGTACTTC.

V is TRBV12-3 or TRBV12-4 and J is TRBJ2-5; TRBD2 matches at 7 bases. Trimming cost V 6 bases and J 7 bases; bases outside gene matches: 14. The CDR3 has 15 amino acids. CDR3 protein: CASSGPGGAGRTQYF. The CDR3 coding sequence is TGTGCCAGCAGCGGCCCCGGAGGAGCGGGAAGGACCCAGTACTTC.

CDR3 sequence reads: CASSFWGGDNEQFF. Written as DNA, the CDR3 is TGTGCCAGCAGTTTTTGGGGCGGGGACAATGAGCAGTTCTTC. The J gene is TRBJ2-1, the V gene TRBV12-3 or TRBV12-4, with D possibly TRBD2 on 6 matching bases. V was shortened by 3 bases and J by 5 bases, with 11 bases between the two germline ends. The CDR3 has 14 amino acids.

The chain links TRBV10-3 to TRBJ2-5, with TRBD1 identical over 9 bases. Germline CDR1 reads ENHRY; CDR2 reads SYGVKD. The CDR3 runs 14 residues. Trimming at V came to 6 bases and at J to 3 bases, leaving 5 bases not matched to a gene. The CDR3 bases are TGTGCCATCAGAGCCGGGACAGGGAAAGAGACCCAGTACTTC. Translating it yields CAIRAGTGKETQYF.

The gene calls are TRBV2 and TRBJ1-1; D uncertain. CDR1 is SNHLY and CDR2 is FYNNEI in the germline V gene. The CDR3 loop spans 14 amino acids. Trimming pared 6 bases from V and 0 bases from J, leaving 11 bases between. The CDR3 nucleotides read TGTGCCAGCAGACCAAGAGAAATGAACACTGAAGCTTTCTTT. It codes for CASRPREMNTEAFF.